This TCR beta chain was sequenced for a study of T cells after posttransplantation cyclophosphamide. This CDR3 is 18 amino acids long. V was pared by 1 base and J by 2 bases, with 17 bases between. Per germline, CDR1 LGHNA and CDR2 YSLEER. The study, taken as a whole, reports: Later post-transplant blood repertoires were often dominated by donor CD8+ memory clones.

This clone was seen repeatedly, ten times or more. The antigen is undetermined. Libraries were prepared by immunoSEQ multiplex PCR; TCRdb keeps only in-frame clonotypes and omits some of them. Observed are about 36,000 clones, no singletons, with the top ten taking approximately 1.3%. On the day of bone marrow donation, the related graft donor provided peripheral blood. This chain joins TRBV4-3 and TRBJ1-4; possibly TRBD1 for D (5 bases). This sequence was found in a girl aged 5 to 17 in good health, CMV-negative, and a related stem cell transplant donor. The sample taken for sequencing was PBMCs. As DNA, the CDR3 is TGCGCCAGCAGCCAAGTCATATCGGGGGGTTTCACTAATGAAAAACTGTTTTTT. This translates into CASSQVISGGFTNEKLFF.